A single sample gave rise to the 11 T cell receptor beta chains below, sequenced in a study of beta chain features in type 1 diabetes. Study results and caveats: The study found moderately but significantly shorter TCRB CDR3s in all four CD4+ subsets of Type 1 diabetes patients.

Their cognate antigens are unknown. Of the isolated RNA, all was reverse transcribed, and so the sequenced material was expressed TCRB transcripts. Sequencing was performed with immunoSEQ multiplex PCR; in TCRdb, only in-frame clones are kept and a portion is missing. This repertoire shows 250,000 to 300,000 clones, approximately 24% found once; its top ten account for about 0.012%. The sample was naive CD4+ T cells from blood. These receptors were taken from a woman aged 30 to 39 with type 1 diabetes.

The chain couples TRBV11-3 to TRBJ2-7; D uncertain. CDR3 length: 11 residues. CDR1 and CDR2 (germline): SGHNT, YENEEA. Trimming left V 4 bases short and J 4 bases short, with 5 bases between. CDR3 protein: CASSSYYEQYF. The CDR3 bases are TGTGCCAGCAGCTCGTATTACGAGCAGTACTTC.

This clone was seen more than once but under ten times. CDR3 coding DNA: TGCAGCGTTCTCGGGACTAGCGGGGCCGGGGGCGCCTACAATGAGCAGTTCTTC. Translating it yields CSVLGTSGAGGAYNEQFF. The chain couples TRBV29-1 to TRBJ2-1; TRBD2 agrees at 13 bases. CDR3 length: 18 amino acids. The V and J ends lost 5 bases and 2 bases, in that order; junction bases with no gene match: 12. Germline loops: CDR1 SQVTM, CDR2 ANQGSEA.

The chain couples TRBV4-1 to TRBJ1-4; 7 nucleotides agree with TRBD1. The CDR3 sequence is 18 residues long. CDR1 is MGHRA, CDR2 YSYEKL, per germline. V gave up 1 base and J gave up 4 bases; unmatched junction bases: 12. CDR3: CASSQVFGQEKGNEKLFF. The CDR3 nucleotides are TGCGCCAGCAGCCAAGTATTCGGACAGGAGAAGGGTAATGAAAAACTGTTTTTT.

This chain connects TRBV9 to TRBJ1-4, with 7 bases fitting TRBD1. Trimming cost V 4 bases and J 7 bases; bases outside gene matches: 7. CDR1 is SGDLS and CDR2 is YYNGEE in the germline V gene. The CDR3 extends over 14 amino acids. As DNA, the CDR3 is TGTGCCAGCAGCCCAACGACAGGGCGTGAAAAACTGTTTTTT. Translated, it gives CASSPTTGREKLFF.

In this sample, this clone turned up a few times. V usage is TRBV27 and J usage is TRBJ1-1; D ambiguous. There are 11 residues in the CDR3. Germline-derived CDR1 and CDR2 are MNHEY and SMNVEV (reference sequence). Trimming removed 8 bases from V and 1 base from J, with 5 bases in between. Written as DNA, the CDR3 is TGTGCCAGCGGGCAGAACACTGAAGCTTTCTTT. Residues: CASGQNTEAFF.

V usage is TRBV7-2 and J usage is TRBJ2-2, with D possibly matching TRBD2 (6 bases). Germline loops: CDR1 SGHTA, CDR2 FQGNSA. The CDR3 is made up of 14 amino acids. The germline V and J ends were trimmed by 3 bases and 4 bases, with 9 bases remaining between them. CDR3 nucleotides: TGTGCCAGCAGCTTTAATAGCGGCACCGGGGAGCTGTTTTTT. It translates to CASSFNSGTGELFF.

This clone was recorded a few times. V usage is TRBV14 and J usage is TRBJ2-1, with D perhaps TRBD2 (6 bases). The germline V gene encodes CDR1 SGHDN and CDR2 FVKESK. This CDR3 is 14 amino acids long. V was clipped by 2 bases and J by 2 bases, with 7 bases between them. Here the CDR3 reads CASSQRGTYNEQFF. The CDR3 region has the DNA TGTGCCAGCAGCCAACGGGGGACCTACAATGAGCAGTTCTTC.

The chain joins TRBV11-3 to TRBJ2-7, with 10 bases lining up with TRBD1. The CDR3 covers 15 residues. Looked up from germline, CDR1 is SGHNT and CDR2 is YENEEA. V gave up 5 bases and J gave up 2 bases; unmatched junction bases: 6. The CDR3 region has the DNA TGTGCCAGCAGCCTATCCGGGACAGGGGCCTACGAGCAGTACTTC. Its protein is CASSLSGTGAYEQYF.

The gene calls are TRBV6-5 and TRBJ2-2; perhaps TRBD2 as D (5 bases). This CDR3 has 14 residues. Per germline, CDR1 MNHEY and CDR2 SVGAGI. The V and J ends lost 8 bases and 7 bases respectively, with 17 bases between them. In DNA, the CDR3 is TGTGCCAGCCGAAGAGGGCGCGGAGTCGGGGAGCTGTTTTTT. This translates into CASRRGRGVGELFF.

Here the CDR3 DNA reads TGCGCCAGCAGCCAGCAACCAGGGGGGTGGAACACTGAAGCTTTCTTT. Translated, it gives CASSQQPGGWNTEAFF. The chain employs TRBV4-1 and TRBJ1-1; 7 bases are a match to TRBD1. The junction had 8 bases not matched to a gene; V was cut back by 3 bases and J by 1 base. Germline-derived CDR1 and CDR2 are MGHRA and YSYEKL. The CDR3 runs 16 residues.

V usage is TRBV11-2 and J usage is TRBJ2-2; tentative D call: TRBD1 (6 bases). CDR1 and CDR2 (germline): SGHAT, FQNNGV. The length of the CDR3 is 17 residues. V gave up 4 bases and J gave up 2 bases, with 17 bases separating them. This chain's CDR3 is CASSSLLGTPNTGELFF. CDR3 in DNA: TGTGCCAGCAGCTCGCTCCTCGGGACACCAAACACCGGGGAGCTGTTTTTT.